Below are 3 T cell receptor beta chains sequenced from a single sample in a study of CD8 T cells in ankylosing spondylitis. From the 5' RACE reads, TCRdb called clonotypes with MiXCR, one entry per CDR3 protein. The data show 69,000 or so distinct CDR3 sequences, with roughly 5.3% seen just once and 2% to 2.5% held by the top ten. Sequenced material: blood, either unsorted or a sorted T cell fraction (not recorded which). These receptors all come from a male donor with ankylosing spondylitis or in good health (not recorded which).

This clonotype has at least ten counts. DNA for the CDR3: TGCAGTGCTAGAGAGAGCTCTGGAAACACCATATATTTT. Translating gives CSARESSGNTIYF. V gene TRBV20-1 combines with J gene TRBJ1-3; D is undetermined. Germline V gene sequence: CDR1 DFQATT, CDR2 SNEGSKA (reference sequence). Trimming took off 0 bases at V and 0 bases at J, with 3 bases between the two ends. This CDR3 has 13 amino acids.

In its sample, this clonotype was seen many times. This chain connects TRBV18 to TRBJ2-3; D uncertain. Trimming removed 1 base from V and 1 base from J, with 9 bases in between. Germline CDR1 and CDR2: KGHSH and LQKENI. This CDR3 is built from 15 residues. The CDR3 loop reads CASSPQAARTDTQYF. For the CDR3, the DNA is TGTGCCAGCTCACCACAGGCAGCCCGCACAGATACGCAGTATTTT. The full variable domain, with the rest looked up from reference TRBV18 and TRBJ2-3, is NAGVMQNPRHLVRRRGQEARLRCSPMKGHSHVYWYRQLPEEGLKFMVYLQKENIIDESGMPKERFSAEFPKEGPSILRIQQVVRGDSAAYFCASSPQAARTDTQYFGPGTRLTVL.

This chain uses TRBV4-2 with TRBJ2-7; D ambiguous. Germline CDR1 reads LGHNA; CDR2 reads YNFKEQ. V lost 0 bases and J 10 bases, leaving 16 bases between the germline ends. The CDR3 is 14 amino acids. In nucleotides, the CDR3 is TGTGCCAGCAGCCAAGATCCATGGCGCGGCGAACAGTACTTC. Amino acids: CASSQDPWRGEQYF.